These 16 T cell receptor beta chains came from one sample sequenced in a study of T cell clones after liver transplantation. Here immunoSEQ multiplex PCR was the method, and the copy in TCRdb shows in-frame clones only, minus some. The sample yields over 100,000 clones, approximately 78% seen once. Sequencing was performed on CD4+ T cells from blood, taken before liver transplant. These receptors were obtained from a human donor who received a liver transplant.

Of note for this clone: A much larger clone differs by one base, so this may be a read error. Within the sample, other DNA sequences also encode this same CDR3. The chain combines TRBV18 with TRBJ2-5; D not certain. CDR3 length equals 11 residues. Germline CDR1 and CDR2: KGHSH and LQKENI. Deletions cut 3 bases from V and 3 bases from J, with 2 bases between. This chain's CDR3 is CASSPKETQYF. The CDR3 region has the DNA TGTGCCAGCTCACCTAAAGAGACCCAGTACTTC. The full variable domain, with the rest looked up from reference TRBV18 and TRBJ2-5, is NAGVMQNPRHLVRRRGQEARLRCSPMKGHSHVYWYRQLPEEGLKFMVYLQKENIIDESGMPKERFSAEFPKEGPSILRIQQVVRGDSAAYFCASSPKETQYFGPGTRLLVL.

In this sample, this clone turned up once. V gene TRBV29-1 combines with J gene TRBJ1-1; D unclear. V shed 0 bases and J shed 9 bases, with 14 bases lying between them. The CDR3 has 13 amino acids. Per the germline V gene, CDR1 is SQVTM and CDR2 is ANQGSEA. The CDR3 nucleotides are TGCAGCGTTGAAGACATTCAGGCGTTCAAAGCTTTCTTT. This translates into CSVEDIQAFKAFF.

This chain links TRBV6-5 with TRBJ1-1, with 7 positions matching TRBD1. CDR3 length: 15 amino acids. Germline V gene sequence: CDR1 MNHEY, CDR2 SVGAGI. The ends lost 7 bases at V and 0 bases at J; junction bases unmatched: 8. The CDR3 bases are TGTGCCAGCAATAACCCCGGGACAGTGAACACTGAAGCTTTCTTT. It translates to CASNNPGTVNTEAFF.

The count of this clone is one. The rearrangement joins TRBV5-8 to TRBJ2-7; D call uncertain. Germline CDR1 SGHTS, CDR2 YDEGEE. Trimming left V 1 base short and J 3 bases short, with 11 bases between. CDR3 length: 14 amino acids. The CDR3 loop is CASSLNRNYYEQYF. In DNA, the CDR3 is TGTGCCAGCAGCTTGAACCGGAACTACTACGAGCAGTACTTC.

The V gene is TRBV6-5, the J gene TRBJ1-1; tentatively, D is TRBD1 (6 bases). V was shortened by 2 bases and J by 3 bases, with 13 bases between the two germline ends. The CDR3 sequence is 15 residues long. Germline V gives CDR1 MNHEY, CDR2 SVGAGI. This chain's CDR3 is CASSYGTGIYTEAFF. CDR3 in DNA: TGTGCCAGCAGTTACGGTACAGGGATTTACACTGAAGCTTTCTTT.

DNA for the CDR3: TGTGCCAGCAGCCCTGGAAGTACTAGCGGGTTCTACGAGCAGTACTTC. Its protein product is CASSPGSTSGFYEQYF. V gene TRBV5-6 combines with J gene TRBJ2-7; TRBD2 agrees at 9 bases. The CDR3 sequence is 16 residues long. Unmatched junction bases numbered 11, after V lost 4 bases and J lost 3 bases. The V gene's germline CDR1 is SGHDT and CDR2 YYEEEE.

The chain is built from TRBV4-1 and TRBJ1-1, with D uncertain. This CDR3 has 14 residues. V lost 4 bases to trimming and J lost 1 base, with 10 bases between them. Germline V CDR1 and CDR2: MGHRA, YSYEKL. CDR3 in DNA: TGCGCCAGCAGCCCGCGTGTCGGGAACACTGAAGCTTTCTTT. Protein: CASSPRVGNTEAFF.

The chain has TRBV9 and TRBJ2-7; D may be TRBD1 (6 bases). The CDR3 consists of 15 residues. Trimming left V 0 bases short and J 5 bases short, with 15 bases between. CDR1 and CDR2 from the germline V gene are SGDLS and YYNGEE. CDR3 nucleotide sequence: TGTGCCAGCAGCGTAGGTGGCACAGGGACCCACGAGCAGTACTTC. Translating it yields CASSVGGTGTHEQYF.

This rearrangement joins TRBV19 to TRBJ2-2; no clear D. V was cut by 5 bases and J by 4 bases, with 8 bases left in between. The CDR3 loop spans 13 amino acids. Germline CDR1 LNHDA, CDR2 SQIVND (reference sequence). This CDR3 is CASSQGPTGELFF. DNA of the CDR3: TGTGCCAGTAGTCAAGGTCCCACCGGGGAGCTGTTTTTT.

The chain is built from TRBV7-2 and TRBJ2-3; 10 bases map to TRBD1. CDR3 length: 17 residues. The V gene end was trimmed by 3 bases and the J gene end by 5 bases; junction bases not matched to a gene: 11. Germline values: CDR1 SGHTA, CDR2 FQGNSA. The CDR3 bases are TGTGCCAGCAGCTTCTTGACAGGGGGCGGCCGTCAAGATACGCAGTATTTT. Translation gives CASSFLTGGGRQDTQYF.

The V call is TRBV7-6, the J call TRBJ2-5; no firm D call. Trimming stripped 1 base from V and 5 bases from J, with 11 bases between. Germline V lookup: CDR1 SGHVS, CDR2 FNYEAQ. The CDR3 sequence is 14 residues long. The CDR3 loop is CASSLGGTPETQYF. CDR3 bases: TGTGCCAGCAGCTTAGGTGGCACTCCGGAGACCCAGTACTTC.

Only one count was recorded for this clone. The V gene is TRBV28, the J gene TRBJ2-1; D uncertain. The germline V gene has CDR1 MDHEN and CDR2 SYDVKM. This CDR3 has 15 residues. V was trimmed by 1 base and J by 8 bases, leaving 15 bases between them. This CDR3 reads CASSLSASGLHEQFF. For the CDR3, the DNA is TGTGCCAGCAGTTTATCGGCTAGTGGGCTGCATGAGCAGTTCTTC.

This clone was picked up many times. The rearrangement uses TRBV19 and TRBJ1-2, with D maybe TRBD1 (6 bases). CDR1 and CDR2 (germline): LNHDA, SQIVND (reference sequence). CDR3 length equals 13 residues. V was pared by 0 bases and J by 6 bases, with 8 bases between. The CDR3 DNA is TGTGCCAGTAGTATAGAGGGGGCGAATGGCTACACCTTC. Protein product: CASSIEGANGYTF. Full variable domain (outside the CDR3, taken from reference TRBV19 and TRBJ1-2): DGGITQSPKYLFRKEGQNVTLSCEQNLNHDAMYWYRQDPGQGLRLIYYSQIVNDFQKGDIAEGYSVSREKKESFPLTVTSAQKNPTAFYLCASSIEGANGYTFGSGTRLTVV.

The chain recombines TRBV7-2 with TRBJ1-6; TRBD1 might be the D (6 bases). The germline gives CDR1 SGHTA, CDR2 FQGNSA. This CDR3 is 19 amino acids long. V lost 7 bases and J lost 0, with 22 bases in between. CDR3 loop: CASTHRFPGHSSYNSPLHF. The CDR3 DNA is TGTGCCAGCACCCACAGATTCCCGGGACACAGCTCCTATAATTCACCCCTCCACTTT.

DNA of the CDR3: TGTGCCAGCAGTCTTGACAGGGGGCGAACTGAAGCTTTCTTT. Translation: CASSLDRGRTEAFF. V is TRBV6-5 and J is TRBJ1-1; the match to TRBD1 covers 10 bases. V shed 5 bases and J 5 bases; nucleotides not matched to a gene: 5. The CDR3 is made up of 14 amino acids. In germline, CDR1 is MNHEY, CDR2 SVGAGI.

This clone was seen at least ten times. This sequence joins TRBV30 and TRBJ2-7; D possibly corresponds to TRBD1 (6 bases). CDR3 size: 13 residues. V lost 2 bases, J lost 5 bases, and 13 bases lay in between. Germline V gives CDR1 GTSNPN, CDR2 SVGIG (reference sequence). CDR3 DNA: TGTGCCTGGAGTTTACAGGGAAGGAACGAGCAGTACTTC. Encoded protein: CAWSLQGRNEQYF.